The 21 T cell receptor beta chains below all came from one sample that was sequenced in a study of T cells in Graves' hyperthyroidism and ophthalmopathy. Using RNA transcripts as the source, TCR beta CDR3 regions were amplified. The study used the HTBI primer set for a first-round RT-PCR of the TCR CDR3. MiXCR was run by TCRdb on the multiplex PCR reads, yielding one entry per CDR3 protein. Of fewer than 700,000 distinct CDR3 sequences in the sample, around 16% were seen once. Sequencing was carried out using blood. The receptor source for this set is a woman aged 25 to 39 with Graves' hyperthyroidism.

On this clonotype: A much larger clonotype is one base distant, so this may be a read error. The chain uses TRBV28 and TRBJ1-2; possible D gene TRBD1, 5 bases. Per germline, CDR1 MDHEN and CDR2 SYDVKM. This CDR3 comprises 14 residues. The CDR3 reads CAGSKYDSSHGYTF. For the CDR3, the DNA is TGTGCCGGCAGTAAATATGACAGTTCCCATGGCTACACCTTC.

This clonotype was found many times. The rearrangement joins TRBV7-2 to TRBJ2-5, with 15 bases lining up with TRBD2. The CDR3 is 16 residues long. Germline V gives CDR1 SGHTA, CDR2 FQGNSA. V lost 0 bases to trimming and J lost 4 bases; unmatched junction nucleotides: 0. The chain's CDR3 is CASSLAGLAGGETQYF. The CDR3 DNA follows: TGTGCCAGCAGCTTAGCGGGACTAGCGGGAGGAGAGACCCAGTACTTC.

The CDR3 sequence is CASSLATGARVETQYF. The CDR3 DNA sequence: TGCGCCAGCAGCTTGGCCACGGGGGCGCGTGTAGAGACCCAGTACTTC. This sequence joins TRBV5-1 and TRBJ2-5; possibly TRBD1 or TRBD2 for D (6 bases each). Germline CDR1 reads SGHRS; CDR2 reads YFSETQ. CDR3 length equals 16 residues. V lost 0 bases to trimming and J lost 4 bases, with 16 bases between them.

This clonotype occurred many times. This chain uses TRBV6-6 with TRBJ2-1; 9 bases line up with TRBD2. With 2 bases clipped from V and 2 bases from J, the junction kept 1 base outside the gene matches. Germline CDR1 is MNHNY and CDR2 is SVGAGI (reference sequence). The CDR3 contains 15 residues. The CDR3 loop reads CASSYGTSPYNEQFF. The CDR3 DNA is TGTGCCAGCAGTTACGGGACTAGCCCCTACAATGAGCAGTTCTTC.

This clonotype was seen more than once but under ten times. The chain employs TRBV7-8 and TRBJ2-1; 13 bases are a match to TRBD2. The trim removed 6 bases at V and 5 bases at J, leaving 13 bases unmatched. There are 18 residues in the CDR3. CDR1 and CDR2 from the germline V gene are SGHVS and FQNEAQ. In DNA, the CDR3 is TGTGCCAGCAGGCCTACTCCCCCCGGGACTAGCGGGAACAATGAGCAGTTCTTC. As protein: CASRPTPPGTSGNNEQFF.

As to this clonotype: The junction shows a germline mismatch at one end, possibly a read error. V and J are TRBV28 and TRBJ1-2; 8 bases map to TRBD1. CDR3 length: 15 amino acids. CDR1 is MDHEN, CDR2 SYDVKM, per germline. The CDR3 loop reads CASRDTGGGSYGCTF. For the CDR3, the DNA is TGTGCCAGCAGAGATACAGGGGGTGGGTCCTATGGCTGCACCTTC.

The V and J genes are TRBV28 and TRBJ1-2, with 10 positions matching TRBD1. The CDR3 sequence is 17 residues long. With V trimmed by 6 bases and J by 4 bases, 14 bases remained unmatched. Germline-derived CDR1 and CDR2 are MDHEN and SYDVKM. In DNA, the CDR3 is TGTGCCAGCAGGCCTCCCCCCGGGACAGGGGTTGCCTATGGCTACACCTTC. Amino acids: CASRPPPGTGVAYGYTF.

V usage is TRBV12-3 or TRBV12-4 and J usage is TRBJ2-1, with 10 bases lining up with TRBD2. This CDR3 region has 16 residues. Trimming at V came to 2 bases and at J to 4 bases, leaving 5 bases not matched to a gene. CDR3 protein: CASSLLAGDLYNEQFF. DNA of the CDR3: TGTGCCAGCAGTTTACTAGCGGGAGACTTATACAATGAGCAGTTCTTC.

This clonotype was observed many times. The chain carries TRBV7-2 and TRBJ1-5, with a possible D match to TRBD1 (6 bases). V shed 4 bases and J shed 7 bases, with 11 bases lying between them. The CDR3 totals 13 residues. Germline CDR1 SGHTA, CDR2 FQGNSA. The CDR3, as DNA: TGTGCCAGCAGCTCAGGGGTACGACAGCCCCAGCATTTT. Its protein product is CASSSGVRQPQHF.

This chain connects TRBV5-1 to TRBJ2-7; 15 nucleotides match TRBD2. The CDR3 extends over 17 amino acids. J gave up 6 bases and V 0 bases, and 7 bases lay outside the gene matches. Germline CDR1 reads SGHRS; CDR2 reads YFSETQ. CDR3 DNA: TGCGCCAGCAGCTTGGTTGGACTAGCGGGAGGGCGGGGCGAGCAGTACTTC. Its translation is CASSLVGLAGGRGEQYF.

This chain connects TRBV20-1 to TRBJ2-7, with TRBD1 matching over 10 bases. The CDR3 contains 15 residues. V lost 2 bases to trimming and J lost 2 bases; unmatched junction nucleotides: 6. From germline, CDR1 is DFQATT and CDR2 SNEGSKA (reference sequence). The CDR3 reads CSARITGTGAYEQYF. The CDR3 DNA sequence: TGCAGTGCTAGAATTACCGGGACAGGGGCCTACGAGCAGTACTTC.

This clonotype showed up many times. V gene TRBV28 combines with J gene TRBJ2-7, with 13 bases identical to TRBD2. The CDR3 runs 17 residues. Germline CDR1 and CDR2: MDHEN and SYDVKM. V dropped 4 bases and J dropped 2; count of bases not matched to a gene: 8. The CDR3 nucleotides read TGTGCCAGCAGTTCGGGACTAGCGGGGCCCCCCCCCTACGAGCAGTACTTC. It codes for CASSSGLAGPPPYEQYF.

The sample holds many counts of this clonotype. The J gene is TRBJ1-2, the V gene TRBV12-3 or TRBV12-4, with D tentatively TRBD1 (6 bases). There are 14 residues in the CDR3. Trimming took 6 bases from V and 6 from J, leaving 17 bases between them. The CDR3 protein is CASSRRTVWDGYTF. CDR3 nucleotide sequence: TGTGCCAGCAGCCGAAGGACAGTTTGGGATGGCTACACCTTC.

This clonotype was observed many times. The V call is TRBV12-3 or TRBV12-4, the J call TRBJ1-1; D remains unclear. Trimming removed 3 bases from V and 8 bases from J, with 19 bases in between. This CDR3 has 15 residues. Here the CDR3 reads CASSFIGKAGEEAFF. In DNA, the CDR3 is TGTGCCAGCAGTTTCATAGGGAAAGCGGGAGAAGAAGCTTTCTTT.

The sample holds many counts of this clonotype. The chain has TRBV6-1 and TRBJ1-1, with 7 bases that match TRBD1. Trimming at V came to 1 base and at J to 3 bases, leaving 2 bases not matched to a gene. This CDR3 has 14 amino acids. Germline V CDR1 and CDR2: MNHNS, SASEGT. For the CDR3, the DNA is TGTGCCAGCAGTGAAGACAGGGGTGACACTGAAGCTTTCTTT. Translation: CASSEDRGDTEAFF.

The J gene is TRBJ1-6, the V gene TRBV20-1; D is ambiguous. Germline CDR1 and CDR2: DFQATT and SNEGSKA (reference sequence). The CDR3 totals 17 residues. V was shortened by 1 base and J by 11 bases, with 24 bases between the two germline ends. Here the CDR3 reads CSARAQRPVGLLTPLHF. The CDR3 DNA follows: TGCAGTGCTAGAGCCCAGAGACCCGTCGGACTTTTAACACCCCTCCACTTT.

This clonotype was detected many times. This chain uses TRBV5-1 with TRBJ2-3, with a tentative D call TRBD1 (7 bases). Trimming shortened V by 6 bases and J by 1 base, and 15 bases separated the two germline ends. The length of the CDR3 is 15 residues. Looked up from germline, CDR1 is SGHRS and CDR2 is YFSETQ. DNA for the CDR3: TGCGCCAGCACCTTCGGAGGGGGCGGCACAGATACGCAGTATTTT. Translation gives CASTFGGGGTDTQYF.

In its sample, this clonotype was seen a few times. V gene TRBV20-1 combines with J gene TRBJ2-1; D gene ambiguous. The CDR3 contains 12 residues. V shed 6 bases and J shed 10 bases, with 16 bases lying between them. Germline CDR1 reads DFQATT; CDR2 reads SNEGSKA (reference sequence). CDR3 nucleotide sequence: TGCAGTGCGACCGCCGCATGGCACGAGCAGTTCTTC. Protein: CSATAAWHEQFF.

The J gene is TRBJ2-1, the V gene TRBV7-6; D gene uncertain. Germline V lookup: CDR1 SGHVS, CDR2 FNYEAQ. There are 11 residues in the CDR3. Trimming cost V 5 bases and J 8 bases, with 7 bases left between them. The CDR3 DNA follows: TGTGCCAGCAGCGTCAGTTATGAGCAGTTCTTC. It is translated as CASSVSYEQFF.

This clonotype showed up just a few times. V is TRBV13 and J is TRBJ2-3; D is uncertain. This CDR3 contains 14 residues. From germline, CDR1 is PRHDT and CDR2 FYEKMQ (reference sequence). Trimming stripped 5 bases from V and 4 bases from J, with 13 bases between. CDR3: CASSPRPPPDTQYF. Here the CDR3 DNA reads TGTGCCAGCAGCCCTCGTCCCCCCCCAGATACGCAGTATTTT.

Points on this clonotype: A much more abundant neighbour one base away suggests this may be a read error. The gene calls are TRBV5-1 and TRBJ2-7, with 7 bases identical to TRBD2. The J call is doubtful: the DNA matches TRBJ2-1 better. Germline V lookup: CDR1 SGHRS, CDR2 YFSETQ. The CDR3 runs to 14 residues. CDR3 nucleotides: TGCGCCAGCAGCTCGGGGGGACGGCCCTACGAGCAGTTCTTC. Encoded protein: CASSSGGRPYEQFF.